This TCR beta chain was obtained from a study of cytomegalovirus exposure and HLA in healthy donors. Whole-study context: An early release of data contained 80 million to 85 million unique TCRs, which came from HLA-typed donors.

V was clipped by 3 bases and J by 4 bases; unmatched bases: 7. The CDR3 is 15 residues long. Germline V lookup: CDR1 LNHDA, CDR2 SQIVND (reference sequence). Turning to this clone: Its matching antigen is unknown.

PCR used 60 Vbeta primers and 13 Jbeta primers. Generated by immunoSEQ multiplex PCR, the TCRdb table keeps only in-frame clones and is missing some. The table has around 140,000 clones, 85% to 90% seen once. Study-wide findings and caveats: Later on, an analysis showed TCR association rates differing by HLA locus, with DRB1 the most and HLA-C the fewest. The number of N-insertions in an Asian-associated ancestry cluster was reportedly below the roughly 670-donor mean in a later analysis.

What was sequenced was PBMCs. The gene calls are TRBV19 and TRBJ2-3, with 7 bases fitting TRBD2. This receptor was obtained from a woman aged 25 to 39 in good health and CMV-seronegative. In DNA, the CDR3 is TGTGCCAGTAGTATGGCCAGCGGGAACGCAGATACGCAGTATTTT. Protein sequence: CASSMASGNADTQYF.